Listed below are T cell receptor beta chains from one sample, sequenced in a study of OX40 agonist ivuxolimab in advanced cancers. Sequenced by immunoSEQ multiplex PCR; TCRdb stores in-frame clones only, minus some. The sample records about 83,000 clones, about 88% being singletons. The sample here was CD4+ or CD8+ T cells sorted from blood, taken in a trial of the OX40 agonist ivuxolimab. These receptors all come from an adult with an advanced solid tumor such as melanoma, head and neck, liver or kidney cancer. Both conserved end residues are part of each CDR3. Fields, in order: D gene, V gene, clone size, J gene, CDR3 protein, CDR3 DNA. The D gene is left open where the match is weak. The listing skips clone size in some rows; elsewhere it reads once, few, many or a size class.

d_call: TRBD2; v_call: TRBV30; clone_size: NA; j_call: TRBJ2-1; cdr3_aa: CAWRAGVASSYNEQFF; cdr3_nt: TGTGCCTGGAGAGCGGGAGTTGCGAGCTCCTACAATGAGCAGTTCTTC
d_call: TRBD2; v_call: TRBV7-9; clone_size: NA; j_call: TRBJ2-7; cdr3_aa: CASSLALAGPYEQYF; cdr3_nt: TGTGCCAGCAGCCTGGCGCTAGCGGGGCCCTACGAGCAGTACTTC
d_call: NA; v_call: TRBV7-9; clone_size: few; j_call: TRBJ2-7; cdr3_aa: CASSFALEQYF; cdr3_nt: TGTGCCAGCAGCTTCGCCCTCGAGCAGTACTTC
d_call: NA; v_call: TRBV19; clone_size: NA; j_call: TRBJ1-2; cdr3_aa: CASSIDRYGYTF; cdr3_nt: TGTGCCAGTAGTATAGACCGCTATGGCTACACCTTC
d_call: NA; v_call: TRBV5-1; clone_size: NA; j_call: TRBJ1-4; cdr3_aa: CASRFSGTSTNEKLFF; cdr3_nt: TGCGCCAGCAGGTTTTCTGGGACCTCAACTAATGAAAAACTGTTTTTT
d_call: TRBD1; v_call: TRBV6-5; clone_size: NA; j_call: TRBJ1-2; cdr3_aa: CASSSGTGVPLGYTF; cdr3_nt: TGTGCCAGCAGCTCCGGGACAGGGGTCCCCCTTGGCTACACCTTC
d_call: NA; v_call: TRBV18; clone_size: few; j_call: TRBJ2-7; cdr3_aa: CASSRSSYEQYF; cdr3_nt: TGTGCCAGCTCACGGAGCTCCTACGAGCAGTACTTC
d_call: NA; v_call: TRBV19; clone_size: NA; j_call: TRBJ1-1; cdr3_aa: CASSMVVETEAFF; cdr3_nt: TGTGCCAGTAGTATGGTAGTTGAGACTGAAGCTTTCTTT
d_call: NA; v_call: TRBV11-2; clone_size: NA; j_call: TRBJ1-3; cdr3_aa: CASSLVSSGNTIYF; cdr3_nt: TGTGCCAGCAGCTTGGTCAGCTCTGGAAACACCATATATTTT
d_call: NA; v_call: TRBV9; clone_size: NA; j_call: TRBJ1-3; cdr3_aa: CASSVGFQNSGNTIYF; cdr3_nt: TGTGCCAGCAGCGTAGGCTTCCAAAACTCTGGAAACACCATATATTTT
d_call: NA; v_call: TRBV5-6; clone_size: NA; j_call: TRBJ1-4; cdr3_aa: CASSSLTNEKLFF; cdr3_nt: TGTGCCAGCAGCTCCCTAACTAATGAAAAACTGTTTTTT
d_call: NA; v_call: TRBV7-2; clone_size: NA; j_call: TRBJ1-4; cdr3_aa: CASSSTGGANEKLFF; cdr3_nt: TGTGCCAGCAGCTCGACGGGTGGGGCTAATGAAAAACTGTTTTTT
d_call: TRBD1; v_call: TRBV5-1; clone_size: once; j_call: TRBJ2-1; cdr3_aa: CASSLTFRQGNEQFF; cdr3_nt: TGCGCCAGCAGCTTGACCTTTCGACAGGGCAATGAGCAGTTCTTC
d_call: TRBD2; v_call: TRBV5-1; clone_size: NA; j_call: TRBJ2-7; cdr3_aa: CASSRGTSGSYEQYF; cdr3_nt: TGCGCCAGCTCCCGAGGGACTAGCGGGTCGTACGAGCAGTACTTC
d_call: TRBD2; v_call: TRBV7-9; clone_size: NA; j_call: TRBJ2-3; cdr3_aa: CASSLLAGVTDTQYF; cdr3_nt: TGTGCCAGCAGCTTACTAGCGGGAGTTACAGATACGCAGTATTTT
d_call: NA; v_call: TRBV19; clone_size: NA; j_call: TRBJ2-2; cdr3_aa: CASNPGQYTGELFF; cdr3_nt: TGTGCCAGTAATCCCGGACAGTACACCGGGGAGCTGTTTTTT
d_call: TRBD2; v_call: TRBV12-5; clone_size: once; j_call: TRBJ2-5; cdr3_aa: CASARGLAGGEETQYF; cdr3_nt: TGTGCTAGTGCCCGGGGACTAGCGGGGGGGGAAGAGACCCAGTACTTC
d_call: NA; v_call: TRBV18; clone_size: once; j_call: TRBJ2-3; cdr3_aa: CASSPIPAFSTDTQYF; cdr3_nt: TGTGCCAGCTCACCCATTCCAGCGTTTAGCACAGATACGCAGTATTTT
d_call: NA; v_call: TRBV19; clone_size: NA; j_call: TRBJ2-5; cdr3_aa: CASSIALRQETQYF; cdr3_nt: TGTGCCAGTAGTATAGCGCTCAGGCAAGAGACCCAGTACTTC
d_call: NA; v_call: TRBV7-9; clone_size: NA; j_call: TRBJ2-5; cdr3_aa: CASSGGGRETQYF; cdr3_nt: TGTGCCAGCAGCGGGGGTGGAAGGGAGACCCAGTACTTC
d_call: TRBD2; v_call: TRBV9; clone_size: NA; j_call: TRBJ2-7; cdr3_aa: CASSVSGGYEQYF; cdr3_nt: TGTGCCAGCAGCGTCTCGGGGGGGTACGAGCAGTACTTC
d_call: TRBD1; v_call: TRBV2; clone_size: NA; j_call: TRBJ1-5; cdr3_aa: CASSPQGAGTQPQHF; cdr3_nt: TGTGCCAGCAGTCCCCAGGGGGCAGGCACGCAGCCCCAGCATTTT
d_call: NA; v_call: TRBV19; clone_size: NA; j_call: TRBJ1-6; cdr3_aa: CASSPLTGRANNSPLHF; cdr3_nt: TGTGCCAGTAGTCCCCTGACGGGGAGAGCTAATAATTCACCCCTCCACTTT
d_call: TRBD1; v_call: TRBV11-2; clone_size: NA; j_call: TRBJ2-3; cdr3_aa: CASSYRDRGSDTQYF; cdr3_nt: TGTGCCAGCAGCTATAGGGACAGGGGCTCAGATACGCAGTATTTT
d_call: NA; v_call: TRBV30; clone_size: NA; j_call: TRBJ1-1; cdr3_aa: CAWSVLLTEAFF; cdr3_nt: TGTGCCTGGAGTGTACTATTAACTGAAGCTTTCTTT
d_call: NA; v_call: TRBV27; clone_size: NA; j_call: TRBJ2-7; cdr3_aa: CASSPQGFSIYEQYF; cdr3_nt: TGTGCCAGCAGCCCACAGGGCTTTTCGATCTACGAGCAGTACTTC
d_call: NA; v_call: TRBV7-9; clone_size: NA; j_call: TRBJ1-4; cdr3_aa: CASSPPPVGREKLFF; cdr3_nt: TGTGCCAGCAGCCCACCCCCTGTGGGAAGGGAAAAACTGTTTTTT
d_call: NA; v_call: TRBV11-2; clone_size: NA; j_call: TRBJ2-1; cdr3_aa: CASGPSGTYNEQFF; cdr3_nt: TGTGCCAGCGGCCCGTCGGGGACCTACAATGAGCAGTTCTTC
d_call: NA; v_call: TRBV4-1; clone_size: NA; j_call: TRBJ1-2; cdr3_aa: CASSQVMIEYGYTF; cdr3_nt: TGCGCCAGCAGCCAAGTCATGATTGAATATGGCTACACCTTC
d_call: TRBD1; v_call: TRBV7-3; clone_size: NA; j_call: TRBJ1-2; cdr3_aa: CASSLHPGGTDGYTF; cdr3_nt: TGTGCCAGCAGCTTACACCCAGGGGGCACGGACGGCTACACCTTC